This TCR beta chain was recovered during a study of CD8 T cells in ankylosing spondylitis. MiXCR, applied by TCRdb to the 5' RACE reads, yields one record per CDR3 protein. The table has 200,000 to 250,000 distinct CDR3 sequences, just under 7.5% seen once; the top ten hold 14%. General study findings and limits: Characteristic of ankylosing spondylitis blood, it appeared, was a TCR beta motif comprising roughly 8 highly homologous variants.

The sample holds a few counts of this clonotype. The antigen is undetermined. This CDR3 contains 18 residues. The V and J ends lost 5 bases and 5 bases, in that order; junction bases with no gene match: 18. Germline V gene lookup returns CDR1 MNHNS and CDR2 SASEGT. The specimen was blood, either unsorted or a sorted T cell fraction (not recorded which). The receptor was isolated from a male donor with ankylosing spondylitis. This chain joins TRBV6-1 and TRBJ2-1, with 7 bases fitting TRBD2. The CDR3 bases are TGTGCCAGCAGTCAAACTCATCCCATGGGGACTACGGACAATGAGCAGTTCTTC. This encodes CASSQTHPMGTTDNEQFF.